Shown below are 7 T cell receptor beta chains from a single sample sequenced in a study of blood T cell repertoires in COVID-19. The table came from immunoSEQ multiplex PCR; TCRdb's copy has only in-frame clones and leaves some out. Of 100,000 to 150,000 clones in the sample, about 85% were seen once. Sequenced sample: peripheral blood. All receptors derive from a man of 80 years or more with active or convalescent COVID-19.

The chain uses TRBV5-1 and TRBJ1-5, with TRBD1 identical over 9 bases. With V trimmed by 0 bases and J by 2 bases, 24 bases remained unmatched. CDR1 and CDR2 (germline): SGHRS, YFSETQ. The CDR3 is 23 amino acids. The CDR3 is CASSLGDRDRVGGWSYGNQPQHF. The CDR3 bases are TGCGCCAGCAGCTTGGGCGATCGGGACAGGGTGGGGGGATGGTCTTATGGCAATCAGCCCCAGCATTTT.

CDR3 protein: CASGGQTYEQYF. The CDR3 DNA sequence: TGTGCCAGCGGCGGACAGACCTACGAGCAGTACTTC. The chain couples TRBV2 to TRBJ2-7; TRBD1 is a possible D gene (6 bases). The CDR3 contains 12 residues. V was shortened by 8 bases and J by 2 bases, with 10 bases between the two germline ends. Germline V gives CDR1 SNHLY, CDR2 FYNNEI.

The chain combines TRBV7-8 with TRBJ2-5; D is perhaps TRBD2 (5 bases). The CDR3 contains 14 residues. Germline CDR1 SGHVS, CDR2 FQNEAQ. Trimming took off 0 bases at V and 5 bases at J, with 10 bases between the two ends. Written as DNA, the CDR3 is TGTGCCAGCAGCTTAGCGCAGCGGTGGGAGACCCAGTACTTC. This encodes CASSLAQRWETQYF. Based on the CDR3 plus reference TRBV7-8 and TRBJ2-5, the full variable domain is GAGVSQSPRYKVAKRGQDVALRCDPISGHVSLFWYQQALGQGPEFLTYFQNEAQLDKSGLPSDRFFAERPEGSVSTLKIQRTQQEDSAVYLCASSLAQRWETQYFGPGTRLLVL.

The chain uses TRBV19 and TRBJ1-2; tentative D call: TRBD1 (6 bases). V lost 6 bases and J lost 2, with 13 bases in between. Germline assignment: CDR1 LNHDA and CDR2 SQIVND (reference sequence). This CDR3 is 14 amino acids long. This CDR3 reads CASRGPGQNYGYTF. The CDR3 bases are TGTGCCAGTAGGGGACCCGGACAGAACTATGGCTACACCTTC.

The rearrangement uses TRBV18 and TRBJ2-7; possibly TRBD2 for D (6 bases). The germline V gene has CDR1 KGHSH and CDR2 LQKENI. This CDR3 has 13 residues. V was pared by 2 bases and J by 7 bases, with 12 bases between. DNA of the CDR3: TGTGCCAGCTCACCAGGGACTCCCTGGGAGCAGTACTTC. This sequence encodes CASSPGTPWEQYF.

This clone was detected once. This chain links TRBV11-2 with TRBJ2-1; 8 bases agree with TRBD2. V lost 0 bases and J lost 0; bases outside the gene matches: 7. Per germline, CDR1 SGHAT and CDR2 FQNNGV. The CDR3 covers 18 residues. Here the CDR3 DNA reads TGTGCCAGCAGCTTAGAACCGGGAGGGCCCGGCTCCTACAATGAGCAGTTCTTC. Protein: CASSLEPGGPGSYNEQFF.

The rearrangement uses TRBV5-1 and TRBJ2-1; 11 bases align to TRBD2. This CDR3 region has 16 residues. The germline V gene encodes CDR1 SGHRS and CDR2 YFSETQ. V lost 0 bases and J lost 8; bases outside the gene matches: 7. The CDR3 coding sequence is TGCGCCAGCAGCTTGGGGGGGACTAGCGGAGTCCATGAGCAGTTCTTC. Its protein product is CASSLGGTSGVHEQFF.